The T cell receptor (beta chain) described here comes from a study of T cell repertoires in cytomegalovirus infection (dated by TCRdb to about 2019). Some background on the complete study: Donor HLA type was relevant to the analysis, because carriage of CMV infection together with the matching HLA type was indicated by public TCR beta signatures.

Overall study outcomes, separate from this receptor: The ex vivo response was dominated by HLA-C-restricted CMV-specific TCR beta clonotypes, which also provided the single most frequent clonotype in two of eight donors. In both this cohort and an independent cohort of 350 to 400 donors, the cumulative frequency of public TCR beta family members distinguished carriers of CMV infection plus the relevant HLA type.

CDR1 and CDR2, looked up from the germline V gene, are SQVTM and ANQGSEA. V is pruned by 3 bases and J by 5 bases, leaving 4 bases of the junction without a gene match. The CDR3, from cysteine to phenylalanine, totals 14 residues. Only CDR3 DNA remains: 42 bases, in frame from the first base. As concerns this clonotype: Its antigen is currently not known. Per-nucleotide qualities are absent, and no much larger clonotype sits a single base away.

Reads for this sample came from an Illumina HiSeq 1500. The public sequencing data were trimmed at Q25 with fastp and processed into clonotypes with MiXCR by TCRdb, which kept only in-frame beta chains. Each CDR3 protein gets just one entry, which takes the most common genes and DNA from the rows behind it. This sample has 250,000 or so distinct CDR3 sequences in its table, and about 12% of those were observed once. The ten largest clones capture 1.5% to 2% of the sample. The receptor chain draws on TRBV29-1 and TRBJ2-3; the junction holds 11 bases that match TRBD2. Sequencing was performed on PBMCs. This clonotype was obtained from a human donor in good health (CMV status not recorded). Some clones in this sample may be carry-over from other donors' samples. The nucleotide sequence reads as follows: TGCAGCGTTGATTTAGCGGGAGGGAGAGATACGCAGTATTTT. This encodes CSVDLAGGRDTQYF.